The rows below give T cell receptor beta chains drawn from one sample of a study of tumor-infiltrating lymphocytes in primary liver carcinoma. A single record per CDR3 protein comes from TCRdb applying MiXCR to the multiplex PCR reads. There are 55,000 to 65,000 distinct CDR3 sequences in the sample; around 64% occur only once, and roughly three fifths lies in the top ten. The sequencing sample was made of liver tumor tissue from sampling region 2. These receptors all stem from a middle-aged man with primary liver carcinoma and hepatitis B virus infection. The CDR3 runs from the conserved cysteine through the conserved F or W. The D gene is left open where the match is weak. Clone size appears in some rows only: once, few, many, or a class for an expanded clone.

V	D	J	size	DNA	CDR3
TRBV6-2/TRBV6-3	-	TRBJ1-2	many	TGTGCCAGCAGGGGAAGTGAACAGGGCGTTAACTATGGCTACACCTTC	CASRGSEQGVNYGYTF
TRBV12-3/TRBV12-4	-	TRBJ2-7	-	TGTGGCAGTACTTCTAGCGTAGACTCCTACGAGCAGTACTTC	CGSTSSVDSYEQYF
TRBV10-3	-	TRBJ2-1	many	TGTGCCATCAGTGACCCCGGGACTTCAAATGAGCAGTTCTTC	CAISDPGTSNEQFF
TRBV14	-	TRBJ2-2	few	TGTGCCAGCAGCCGGTCGTCCAACGGGGAGCTGTTTTTT	CASSRSSNGELFF
TRBV11-2	-	TRBJ2-7	-	TGTGCCAGCAGCCTAGATGTGAGGGGACTGGGATCCTACGAGCAGTACTTC	CASSLDVRGLGSYEQYF
TRBV4-3	TRBD2	TRBJ2-7	many	TGCGCCAGCAGCCAAGAGGAGGGAGGGAACTACGAGCAGTACTTC	CASSQEEGGNYEQYF
TRBV11-2	-	TRBJ2-2	once	TGTGCCAGCAACTTAGCGGTAGGTCCCGGGGAACTGTTTTTT	CASNLAVGPGELFF
TRBV4-1	TRBD2	TRBJ2-3	-	TGCGCCAGCGGCCAGACCATTGCCTTAGCGGGAGTCGCCGATACGCAGTATTTT	CASGQTIALAGVADTQYF
TRBV5-4	-	TRBJ2-7	once	TGTGCCAGCAGTCTCGGCACAGCCTCATACGAGCAGTACTTC	CASSLGTASYEQYF
TRBV29-1	TRBD2	TRBJ2-1	-	TGCATCGTTGAAGGGAGGGGTCTAGCGGAGATCTACAATGAGCAGTTCTTC	CIVEGRGLAEIYNEQFF
TRBV6-2/TRBV6-3	-	TRBJ2-5	many	TGTGCCAGCAGCAACAGCCAAGAGACCCAGTACTTC	CASSNSQETQYF
TRBV28	TRBD1	TRBJ2-7	few	TGTGCCAGCAGTCTACGACAGGGGTGGTTAGGCGAGCAGTACTTC	CASSLRQGWLGEQYF
TRBV11-2	TRBD2	TRBJ2-1	-	TGTGCCAGCAGCTTAGATACTAGCGGGAGGCCTCTGTTCTTT	CASSLDTSGRPLFF
TRBV28	TRBD1	TRBJ1-1	-	TGTGCCAGTAATTCAGGGGGGGGGGAAGACACTGAAGCTTTCTTT	CASNSGGGEDTEAFF
TRBV10-2	TRBD2	TRBJ2-4	many	TGCGCCAGCAGTACGGGGACTATACAAAACATTCAGTACTTC	CASSTGTIQNIQYF
TRBV11-2	TRBD2	TRBJ2-3	-	TGTGCCAGCAGCTTAGGGGTGGGAGGGCCACGGGATATGCAGTATTTT	CASSLGVGGPRDMQYF
TRBV29-1	-	TRBJ2-7	few	TGCAGCGTTGAACAGGACAATTCCTACGAGCAGTACTTC	CSVEQDNSYEQYF
TRBV6-2/TRBV6-3	-	TRBJ2-3	-	TGTGCCAGTAGGCCGGGAAAATCGACTAGCACAGATACGCAGTATTTT	CASRPGKSTSTDTQYF
TRBV6-8	-	TRBJ2-5	many	TGTGCCAGCAGGGTAGTAGCGGAAGAGACCCAGTACTTC	CASRVVAEETQYF
TRBV6-6	-	TRBJ2-3	many	TGTGCCAGCAGTTACTCGGGTGCGCCCGACGCACGGAGAGATACGCAGTATTTT	CASSYSGAPDARRDTQYF
TRBV5-1	-	TRBJ1-3	many	TGCGCCAGCAGCTTGGACGGGCAGAACCCTGGAAACACCATATATTTT	CASSLDGQNPGNTIYF
TRBV29-1	-	TRBJ2-1	-	TGCAGCGTTTGGGACCCGTCCTACAATGGGCAGTTCTTT	CSVWDPSYNGQFF
TRBV29-1	TRBD1	TRBJ2-2	-	TGCAACGTTGAGATAACAGGGGCCCGGGAGCTGTTTTTT	CNVEITGARELFF
TRBV5-1	TRBD2	TRBJ2-1	-	TGCGCCAGCAGTCCCCGACTAACGGGAGGGCAGGAGGTCTTC	CASSPRLTGGQEVF
TRBV11-2	TRBD2	TRBJ2-5	-	TGTGCCAACAGCCAAACTCCTGGCGGGAGGATAGAGACCCAATACTTC	CANSQTPGGRIETQYF
TRBV6-1	TRBD2	TRBJ2-7	-	TGTGCTAGCAGTGAAGCGGAAGGACTAGGGGACGGTTGCGAGCGGTACTTC	CASSEAEGLGDGCERYF
TRBV11-2	-	TRBJ2-3	-	TGTACCAGTAGCGTCAGCACAGATACGCAGTATTTT	CTSSVSTDTQYF
TRBV11-2	-	TRBJ2-2	-	TGTGTCAGCAGCTTAGCACTAGGATGGGCGAACACCAGGGAGCTGTTTTTT	CVSSLALGWANTRELFF
TRBV4-3	-	TRBJ2-5	-	TGCGCCAACAGCCAAGATTTGGAGGAGACCCATTACTTC	CANSQDLEETHYF
TRBV12-3/TRBV12-4	-	TRBJ2-1	-	TGTGCCAGCAGTCTAGATAACAATAAGCAGTTCTTC	CASSLDNNKQFF
TRBV4-3	-	TRBJ1-5	-	TGCGCCAGCGGCAGTGCGGCATATAGCAATCAGTCCCAGCATTTT	CASGSAAYSNQSQHF
TRBV29-1	-	TRBJ1-1	-	TGCAGTGTTGTTTGGACTGTGAAGAACACTGAAGCTTTCTTT	CSVVWTVKNTEAFF
TRBV6-2/TRBV6-3	-	TRBJ1-3	-	TGTGCCAGCAGCCCTTTTGCCACCTCTGGAAACACTATATCTTTT	CASSPFATSGNTISF
TRBV4-2	TRBD1	TRBJ2-5	-	TGTGCCAGCAGCCAAGACGGGACAGGGGGCCAAAAGACGCAGTACTTC	CASSQDGTGGQKTQYF
TRBV4-3	-	TRBJ2-3	-	TGCGCCAGCAGCCAACGGGCTTTCACAGATACGCAGTATTTT	CASSQRAFTDTQYF
TRBV11-2	-	TRBJ2-1	many	TGTGCCAGCAGCCCGGAGTACAATGAGCAGTTCTTC	CASSPEYNEQFF
TRBV5-5	-	TRBJ2-1	-	TGTGCCGGCAGCATGGGTCTAGGTACGGTCAATGAGCAGTTCTTC	CAGSMGLGTVNEQFF
TRBV12-3/TRBV12-4	TRBD2	TRBJ2-5	-	TGTGCCAGCGGTGCTAGCGGGAGGGGAGAGACCCAGTACTTC	CASGASGRGETQYF
TRBV6-5	TRBD2	TRBJ2-7	-	TGTGTCAGCAATCTCTTTGGCGGGAGCTTGGCCTACGAGCAGTACTTC	CVSNLFGGSLAYEQYF
TRBV6-2/TRBV6-3	TRBD2	TRBJ2-7	-	TGTACCACCCGGGCTAGCGGGAGATACGAGCACTACTTC	CTTRASGRYEHYF
TRBV6-4	-	TRBJ2-1	many	TGTGCCAGCAGTGACCGTGCCTACAATGAGCAGTTCTTC	CASSDRAYNEQFF
TRBV29-1	TRBD1	TRBJ2-7	many	TGCAGCGTTGCCCCGACAGGGCTCCACGAGGAGTACTTC	CSVAPTGLHEEYF
TRBV5-1	-	TRBJ1-6	-	TGCGCCAGCAGCTTCGGGGGACTCTCCAGAAATTCACCCCTCCACTTT	CASSFGGLSRNSPLHF
TRBV4-1	TRBD2	TRBJ2-3	-	TGCGCCAGCAGCCAGACTATTGCCCTAGCGGGAGTCACCGATATTCAGTATTTT	CASSQTIALAGVTDIQYF
TRBV11-2	-	TRBJ2-3	-	TGTGCCAGCAGCCAAGACGTTGCGGGGGCAGATACACAGTATTTT	CASSQDVAGADTQYF
TRBV12-3/TRBV12-4	-	TRBJ2-5	-	TGTGCCAGCAGTTTATCCGGGCTGGAGACCCAGTACTTC	CASSLSGLETQYF